A single TCR beta chain is shown here with its context. Its antigen is unknown. Germline loops: CDR1 LNHDA, CDR2 SQIVND (reference sequence). The CDR3 extends over 14 amino acids. The V and J ends lost 1 base and 8 bases respectively, with 14 bases between them. These data come from a study of OX40 agonist ivuxolimab in advanced cancers. Overall study results and limits: Part of the nonresponder group also had normalized T-cell clonal expansion that was low. Relatively little clonal expansion, among the lowest observed, appeared in partial responders at 0.1-3.0 mg/kg. At doses 0.1 to 3.0 mg/kg, CD4+ and CD8+ clones expanded.

The data were produced by immunoSEQ multiplex PCR, yet TCRdb's version contains in-frame clones alone and is incomplete. The sample carries about 40,000 clones, about 85% recorded once. The chain recombines TRBV19 with TRBJ1-2, with D possibly being TRBD1 (5 bases). Sequencing was performed on CD4+ or CD8+ T cells sorted from blood, taken in a trial of the OX40 agonist ivuxolimab. The TCR sequence derives from an adult with an advanced solid tumor such as melanoma, head and neck, liver or kidney cancer. The chain's CDR3 is CASSIGGGGRGYTF. The CDR3 nucleotides are TGTGCCAGTAGTATAGGGGGCGGGGGAAGAGGCTACACCTTC.